This T cell receptor beta chain originates from a study of CXCR3-negative and CXCR3-positive naive CD8 T cells. Germline V gene data show CDR1 as SGHTA and CDR2 as FQGNSA. There are 14 residues in the CDR3. Through 5' RACE with UMI labels, the TRB cDNA libraries were prepared. After re-calling the 5' RACE reads, TCRdb lists one entry per CDR3 protein, DNA absent. The listing records 69,000 or so distinct CDR3 sequences. The sequence was collected from a human donor in good health. Some clones in this sample may be carry-over from other donors' samples. The chain has TRBV7-2 and TRBJ1-2; TCRdb calls TRBD1, which cannot be checked without DNA. Sequenced sample: naive CXCR3- CD8+ T cells from blood. Subset reported: CD45RO-CCR7+CD27+CD95- naive CD8+ T cells lacking CXCR3 (TNR3-). Here the CDR3 reads CASSFDRDRDGYTF.